The 7 T cell receptor beta chains reported below all come from one sample, sequenced in a study of immune cell composition in non-small cell lung cancer. Generated by immunoSEQ multiplex PCR, the TCRdb table keeps only in-frame clones and is missing some. The table records about 2,900 clones, roughly 70% of them present only once. Specimen: lung tumor tissue. The receptor set was obtained from a human donor with non-small cell lung cancer.

This clone was counted between two and nine times. The chain joins TRBV27 to TRBJ1-6; D gene uncertain. Per germline, CDR1 MNHEY and CDR2 SMNVEV (reference sequence). Trimming pared 5 bases from V and 0 bases from J, leaving 8 bases between. The CDR3 consists of 15 residues. In nucleotides, the CDR3 is TGTGCCAGCAGTCCCGCGAGCTCCTATAATTCACCCCTCCACTTT. Its translation: CASSPASSYNSPLHF.

This chain connects TRBV4-2 to TRBJ2-7, with D unclear. V lost 3 bases and J lost 6, with 12 bases in between. The CDR3 consists of 13 residues. Per germline, CDR1 LGHNA and CDR2 YNFKEQ. The CDR3 nucleotides are TGTGCCAGCAGCCAGGTCCTAGTGGCCGAGCAGTACTTC. Encoded protein: CASSQVLVAEQYF.

J is TRBJ2-7 and V is TRBV9, with 11 bases matching TRBD2. CDR3 length: 15 amino acids. V was clipped by 3 bases and J by 2 bases; unmatched bases: 4. Germline CDR1 reads SGDLS; CDR2 reads YYNGEE. CDR3 DNA sequence: TGTGCCAGCAGCGCGGGACTAGCGGAAACCTACGAGCAGTACTTC. Translation: CASSAGLAETYEQYF.

The chain is built from TRBV5-6 and TRBJ1-1, with a possible D match to TRBD1 (5 bases). V shed 2 bases and J shed 1 base, with 12 bases lying between them. This CDR3 spans 15 amino acids. CDR1 and CDR2 (germline): SGHDT, YYEEEE. The CDR3 loop is CASSFEGAPNTEAFF. The CDR3 region has the DNA TGTGCCAGCAGCTTCGAAGGGGCCCCGAACACTGAAGCTTTCTTT.

The sample holds a few counts of this clone. The chain carries TRBV7-2 and TRBJ2-7; 10 bases line up with TRBD2. Germline assignment: CDR1 SGHTA and CDR2 FQGNSA. The CDR3 totals 16 residues. Trimming cost V 6 bases and J 0 bases; bases outside gene matches: 8. CDR3 protein: CASRTLAGARSYEQYF. CDR3 nucleotide sequence: TGTGCCAGCAGGACCCTAGCGGGAGCCCGCTCCTACGAGCAGTACTTC.

V gene TRBV7-2 combines with J gene TRBJ1-1, with D uncertain. With 1 base removed from V and 7 bases from J, the gap between germline ends came to 7 bases. Looked up from germline, CDR1 is SGHTA and CDR2 is FQGNSA. This CDR3 spans 12 amino acids. The CDR3 sequence is CASSLVTFEAFF. As DNA, the CDR3 is TGTGCCAGCAGCTTAGTGACTTTTGAAGCTTTCTTT.

The chain joins TRBV29-1 to TRBJ1-2, with 8 bases lining up with TRBD1. CDR1 is SQVTM and CDR2 is ANQGSEA in the germline V gene. The V and J ends lost 7 bases and 4 bases, in that order; junction bases with no gene match: 8. CDR3 length equals 13 residues. The CDR3 sequence: CSGTGFSGYGYTF. The CDR3, as DNA: TGCAGCGGGACAGGGTTTTCGGGCTATGGCTACACCTTC.